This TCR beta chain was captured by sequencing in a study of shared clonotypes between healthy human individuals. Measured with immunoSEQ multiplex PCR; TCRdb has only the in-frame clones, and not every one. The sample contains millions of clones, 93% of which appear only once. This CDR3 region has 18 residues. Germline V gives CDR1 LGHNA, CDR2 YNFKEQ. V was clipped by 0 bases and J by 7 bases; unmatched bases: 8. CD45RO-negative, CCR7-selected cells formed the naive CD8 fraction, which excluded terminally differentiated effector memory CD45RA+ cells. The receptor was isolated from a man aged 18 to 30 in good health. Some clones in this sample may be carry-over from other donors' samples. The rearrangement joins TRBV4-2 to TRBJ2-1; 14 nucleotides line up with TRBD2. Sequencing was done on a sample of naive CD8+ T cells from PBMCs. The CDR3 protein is CASSQDYGTSGSRNEQFF. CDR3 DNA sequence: TGTGCCAGCAGCCAAGATTACGGGACTAGCGGGAGTAGGAATGAGCAGTTCTTC.